This T cell receptor (beta chain) was documented in a study of blood T cells in healthy people across ages. Study background: For every two T cells, template switching captured about one barcoded beta molecule. Study-level points and caveats: When set beside aged donors, long-lived donors presented more naive CD4+ cells and higher diversity. The study could not conclusively compare naive and antigen-experienced cells, given its unsorted PBMCs.

Then a second PCR, running roughly 6 to 11 cycles, was carried out with a sample-barcoded 5' primer and a J-beta primer mix. TCRdb processed the 5' RACE reads anew with MiXCR; each CDR3 protein has one entry. The sample includes roughly 1.5 million distinct CDR3 sequences, about 45% seen only once; the top ten take just over 4%. A few counts support this clonotype. Its antigen is as yet unknown. Deletions cut 3 bases from V and 5 bases from J, with 20 bases between. The CDR3 has 17 amino acids. Germline V lookup: CDR1 MGHRA, CDR2 YSYEKL. Extraction of total RNA produced a minimum of 5 micrograms from each sample.

The gene calls are TRBV4-1 and TRBJ2-1, with a tentative D call TRBD2 (6 bases). The sequence came from a woman aged 18-29 years in good health. The specimen was blood. The CDR3 nucleotides read TGCGCCAGCAGCCAGACGTCAGTTGGGGGGTTAAACAATGAGCAGTTCTTC. It specifies CASSQTSVGGLNNEQFF.